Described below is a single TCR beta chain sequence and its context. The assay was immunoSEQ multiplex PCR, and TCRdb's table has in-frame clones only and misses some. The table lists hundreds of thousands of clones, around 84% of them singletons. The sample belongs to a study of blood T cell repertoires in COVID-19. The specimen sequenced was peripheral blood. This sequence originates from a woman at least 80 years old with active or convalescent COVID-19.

CDR3 nucleotide sequence: TGCGCCAGCAGCTTGCTGGACTCAAACAATGAGCAGTTCTTC. It specifies CASSLLDSNNEQFF. The chain uses TRBV5-1 and TRBJ2-1, with D tentatively TRBD2 (5 bases). This CDR3 is 14 amino acids long. Germline CDR1 is SGHRS and CDR2 is YFSETQ. Trimming shortened V by 1 base and J by 5 bases, and 10 bases separated the two germline ends.